Listed below are T cell receptor beta chains from one sample, sequenced in a study of T-cell memory formation after mild COVID-19. Via MiXCR, TCRdb re-called the 5' RACE reads, giving one row per CDR3 protein. The sample shows a few hundred thousand distinct CDR3 sequences, over 9% of them seen only once. Sequencing was performed on PBMCs or a T cell subset sorted from them (not recorded which). These receptors all stem from a man aged 18 to 29 who had mild COVID-19 (a few samples of this study predate the infection). Cell type and time point are not known. CDR3s include the opening cysteine and the closing phenylalanine or tryptophan. D genes are given only for firm matches. Clone size is given for some rows only: seen once, a few or many times, or a class if the clone is expanded.

D | size | J | V | DNA | CDR3
TRBD1 | - | TRBJ1-2 | TRBV3-1 | TGTGCCAGCAGCCAAGACAGGGGGCAAGGCTACACCTTC | CASSQDRGQGYTF
- | - | TRBJ1-2 | TRBV6-2/TRBV6-3 | TGTGCCAGCAGTTACCTGGAAAACGATCTCACCTTC | CASSYLENDLTF
TRBD1 | many | TRBJ2-1 | TRBV20-1 | TGCAGTGCTAGAGTATCGGGACAGACATACAATGAGCAGTTCTTC | CSARVSGQTYNEQFF
TRBD2 | few | TRBJ2-1 | TRBV7-9 | TGTGCCAGCAGCCCCCCACTAGCGGGGGAACACAATGAGCAGTTCTTC | CASSPPLAGEHNEQFF
- | many | TRBJ1-1 | TRBV5-1 | TGCGCCAGCAGCTTGGCCGGGCTTAGTTTGAACACTGAAGCTTTCTTT | CASSLAGLSLNTEAFF
- | - | TRBJ1-1 | TRBV5-1 | TGCGCCAGCACGCCTCCGGGACGGAGGAACACTGAAGCTTTCTTT | CASTPPGRRNTEAFF
- | - | TRBJ1-2 | TRBV7-6 | TGTGCCAGCAGCTTACCTCGCGGCAGGGGCTACACCTTC | CASSLPRGRGYTF
TRBD2 | - | TRBJ2-5 | TRBV7-2 | TGTGCCAGCAGCTTAAGTAGCGGGGGAGAGACCCAGTACTTC | CASSLSSGGETQYF
TRBD1 | many | TRBJ2-3 | TRBV11-2 | TGTGCCAGCAGCCAAGGACAGGTTTCGTATTTT | CASSQGQVSYF
- | - | TRBJ2-7 | TRBV12-3/TRBV12-4 | TGTGCCAGCAGTTTAGCGGGCGGCGGGTACGAGCAGTACTTC | CASSLAGGGYEQYF
- | - | TRBJ1-2 | TRBV6-8 | TGTGCCACCAAATCCCGGCGACAGGACTATGGCTACACCTTC | CATKSRRQDYGYTF
TRBD2 | few | TRBJ2-3 | TRBV4-1 | TGCGCCAGCAGCCAAGACAGGGCTAGCGGGGGGGCATCCGCAGATACGCAGTATTTT | CASSQDRASGGASADTQYF
- | few | TRBJ2-1 | TRBV4-3 | TGCGCCAGCAGCCCCCACCGGGGCAGTGAGCAGTTCTTC | CASSPHRGSEQFF
TRBD1 | - | TRBJ1-2 | TRBV5-1 | TGCGCCAGCAGAGCTCGGCAGGGGGCGAACTATGGCTACACCTTC | CASRARQGANYGYTF
- | - | TRBJ1-5 | TRBV13 | TGTGCCAGCAGCTCTAATAGGGTCAATCAGCCCCAGCATTTT | CASSSNRVNQPQHF
TRBD2 | - | TRBJ2-5 | TRBV9 | TGTGCCAGCAGCGTAGAGGGGAGGGTAGGGGAGACCCAGTACTTC | CASSVEGRVGETQYF
- | few | TRBJ2-3 | TRBV7-2 | TGTGCCAGCAGCTTCCAGACGGGCACAGATACGCAGTATTTT | CASSFQTGTDTQYF
TRBD2 | - | TRBJ2-4 | TRBV12-3/TRBV12-4 | TGTGCCAGCAGTTTACGGGGGGCCGGGAGGGACATTCAGTACTTC | CASSLRGAGRDIQYF
TRBD2 | - | TRBJ2-5 | TRBV18 | TGTGCCAGCTCACCCGGACTAGCCGTAGAGACCCAGTACTTC | CASSPGLAVETQYF
- | many | TRBJ2-2 | TRBV4-1 | TGCGCCAGCAGCCAAGTCGGGGGCGGGGAGCTGTTTTTT | CASSQVGGGELFF
- | - | TRBJ2-7 | TRBV29-1 | TGCAGCGCGGAAGGACCGGGTTCCTACGAGCAGTACTTC | CSAEGPGSYEQYF
- | few | TRBJ2-7 | TRBV6-2/TRBV6-3 | TGTGCCAGCAGTTACTCGATATCTTCCGGAGCCCCCTACGAGCAGTACTTC | CASSYSISSGAPYEQYF
- | few | TRBJ1-2 | TRBV20-1 | TGCAGTGCCCGGCCGGACAGTCTTCTAGCTAACTATGGCTACACCTTC | CSARPDSLLANYGYTF
- | few | TRBJ1-2 | TRBV7-2 | TGTGCCAGCAGCTCCGGGGGGGTTGGCTATGGCTACACCTTC | CASSSGGVGYGYTF
- | few | TRBJ2-7 | TRBV5-1 | TGCGCCAGCAGCCGTTCAGCGACAGGGACTTACGAGCAGTACTTC | CASSRSATGTYEQYF
- | few | TRBJ1-1 | TRBV30 | TGTGCCTGGACCCGGACAGCGAACACTGAAGCTTTCTTT | CAWTRTANTEAFF
TRBD1 | - | TRBJ1-2 | TRBV7-9 | TGTGCCAGCAGCTTAGTCAGGGGGTCTATAACCTTCTATGGCTACACCTTC | CASSLVRGSITFYGYTF
TRBD1 | few | TRBJ2-1 | TRBV20-1 | TGCAGTGCTTCCACAGGGGGTGATTGGAATGAGCAGTTCTTC | CSASTGGDWNEQFF
TRBD1 | many | TRBJ1-4 | TRBV4-3 | TGCGCCAGCAGCCTCGACAGGGCCTATAATGAAAAACTGTTTTTT | CASSLDRAYNEKLFF
- | - | TRBJ2-3 | TRBV5-1 | TGCGCCAGCAGCTTGGACAGCGGGTTTTCCACAGATACGCAGTATTTT | CASSLDSGFSTDTQYF
TRBD1 | - | TRBJ2-5 | TRBV9 | TGTGCCAGCAGCGTAGACGGGATGGGACAGGGTGAGACCCAGTACTTC | CASSVDGMGQGETQYF
TRBD1 | - | TRBJ1-5 | TRBV5-1 | TGCGCCAACCCGGGACAGGGGGGACAGCCCCAGCATTTT | CANPGQGGQPQHF
- | many | TRBJ2-1 | TRBV14 | TGTGCCAGCAGCCTTAGCGGTCCCAATGAGCAGTTCTTC | CASSLSGPNEQFF
- | - | TRBJ2-5 | TRBV20-1 | TGCAGTGCTAGAACAGGGCCCGGTTATGAGACCCAGTACTTC | CSARTGPGYETQYF
TRBD1 | few | TRBJ1-5 | TRBV5-6 | TGTGCCAGCAGTTCCGGGACAGGGGAGCATCAGCCCCAGCATTTT | CASSSGTGEHQPQHF
TRBD2 | few | TRBJ2-5 | TRBV4-1 | TGCGCCAGCAGCCAAGTAGGTCTAGCGGAACTTGAGACCCAGTACTTC | CASSQVGLAELETQYF
TRBD2 | few | TRBJ2-3 | TRBV18 | TGTGCCAGCTCACCACAGGGACTAGCGGGGGGGCCAGATACGCAGTATTTT | CASSPQGLAGGPDTQYF
- | many | TRBJ2-4 | TRBV4-3 | TGCGCCAGCAGCCAAGATTTGGGTTCGCCTGCGCAAAACATTCAGTACTTC | CASSQDLGSPAQNIQYF
- | many | TRBJ1-1 | TRBV5-1 | TGCGCCAGCAGCTTCAGGGACACTGAAGCTTTCTTT | CASSFRDTEAFF
- | few | TRBJ2-1 | TRBV4-1 | TGCGCCAGCAGCCAAATCCGGGACCGTCTTAATGAGCAGTTCTTC | CASSQIRDRLNEQFF
- | - | TRBJ2-7 | TRBV20-1 | TGCAGTGCAGGCAGCTCCTACGAGCAGTACTTC | CSAGSSYEQYF